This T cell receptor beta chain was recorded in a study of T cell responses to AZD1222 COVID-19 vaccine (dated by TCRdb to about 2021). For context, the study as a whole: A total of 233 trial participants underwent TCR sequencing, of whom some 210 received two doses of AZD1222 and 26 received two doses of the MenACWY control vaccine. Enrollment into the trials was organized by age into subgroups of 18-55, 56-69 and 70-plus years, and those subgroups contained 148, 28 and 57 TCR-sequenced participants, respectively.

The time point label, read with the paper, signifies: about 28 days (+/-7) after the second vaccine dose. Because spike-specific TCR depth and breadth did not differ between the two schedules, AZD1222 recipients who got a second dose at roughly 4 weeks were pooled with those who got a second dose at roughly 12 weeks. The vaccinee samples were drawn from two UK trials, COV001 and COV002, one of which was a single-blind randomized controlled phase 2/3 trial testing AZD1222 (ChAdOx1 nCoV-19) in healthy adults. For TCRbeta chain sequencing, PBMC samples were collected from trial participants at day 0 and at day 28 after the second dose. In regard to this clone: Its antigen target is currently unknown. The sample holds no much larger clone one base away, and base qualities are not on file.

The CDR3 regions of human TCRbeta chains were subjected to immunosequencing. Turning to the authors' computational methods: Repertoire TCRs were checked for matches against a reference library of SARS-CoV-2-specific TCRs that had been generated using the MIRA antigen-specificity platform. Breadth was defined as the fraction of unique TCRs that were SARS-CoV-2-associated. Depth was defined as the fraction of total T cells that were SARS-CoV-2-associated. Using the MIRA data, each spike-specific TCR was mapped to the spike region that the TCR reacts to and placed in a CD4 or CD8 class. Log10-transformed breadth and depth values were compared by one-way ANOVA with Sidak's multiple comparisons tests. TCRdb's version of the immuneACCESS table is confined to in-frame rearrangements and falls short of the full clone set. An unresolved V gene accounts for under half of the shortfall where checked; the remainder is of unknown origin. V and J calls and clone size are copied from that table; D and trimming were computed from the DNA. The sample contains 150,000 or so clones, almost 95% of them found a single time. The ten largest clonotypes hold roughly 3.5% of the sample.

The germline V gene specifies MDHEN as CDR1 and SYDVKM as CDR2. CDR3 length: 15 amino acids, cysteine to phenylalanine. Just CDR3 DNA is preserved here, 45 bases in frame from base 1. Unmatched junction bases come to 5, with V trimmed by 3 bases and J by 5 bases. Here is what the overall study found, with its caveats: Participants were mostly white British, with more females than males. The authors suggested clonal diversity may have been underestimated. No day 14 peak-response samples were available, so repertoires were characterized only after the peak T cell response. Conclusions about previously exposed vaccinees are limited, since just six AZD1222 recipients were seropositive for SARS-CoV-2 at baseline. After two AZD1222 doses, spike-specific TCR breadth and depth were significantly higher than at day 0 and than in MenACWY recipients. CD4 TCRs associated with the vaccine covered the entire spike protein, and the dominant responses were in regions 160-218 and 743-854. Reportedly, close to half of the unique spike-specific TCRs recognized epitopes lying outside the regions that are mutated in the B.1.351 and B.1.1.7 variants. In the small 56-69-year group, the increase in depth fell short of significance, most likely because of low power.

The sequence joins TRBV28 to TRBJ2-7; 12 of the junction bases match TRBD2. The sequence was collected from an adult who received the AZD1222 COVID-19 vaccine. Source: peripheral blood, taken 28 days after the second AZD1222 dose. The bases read TGTGCCAGCAGTTTCGGACTAGCGGGACACAACGAGCAGTACTTC. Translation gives CASSFGLAGHNEQYF.